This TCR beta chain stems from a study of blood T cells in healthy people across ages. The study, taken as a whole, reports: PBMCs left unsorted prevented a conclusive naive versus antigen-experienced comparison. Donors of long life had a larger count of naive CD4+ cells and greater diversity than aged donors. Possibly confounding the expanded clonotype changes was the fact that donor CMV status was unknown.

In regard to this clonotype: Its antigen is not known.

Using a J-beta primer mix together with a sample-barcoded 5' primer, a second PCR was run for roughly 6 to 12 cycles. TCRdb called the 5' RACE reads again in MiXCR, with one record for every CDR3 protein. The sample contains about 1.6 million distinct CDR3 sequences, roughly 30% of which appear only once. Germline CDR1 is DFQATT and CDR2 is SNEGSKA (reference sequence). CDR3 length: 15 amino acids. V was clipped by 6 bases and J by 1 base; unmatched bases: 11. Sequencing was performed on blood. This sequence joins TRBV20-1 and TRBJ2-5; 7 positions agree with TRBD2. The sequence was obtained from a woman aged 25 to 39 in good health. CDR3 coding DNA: TGCAGTGCCGAACCGACAACTAGCGTCCAAGAGACCCAGTACTTC. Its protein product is CSAEPTTSVQETQYF.